The 28 T cell receptor beta chains below come from one sample, sequenced in a study of T cell responses to AZD1222 COVID-19 vaccine. The data were produced by immunoSEQ multiplex PCR, yet TCRdb's version contains in-frame clones alone and is incomplete. Of under 85,000 clones listed, 88% were seen once; the top ten hold approximately 4.7%. The sequencing here drew on peripheral blood, taken on day 0 of MenACWY control vaccination. These receptors were taken from an adult in good health.

The V call is TRBV6-2 or TRBV6-3, the J call TRBJ2-3, with D perhaps matching TRBD2 (6 bases). There are 14 residues in the CDR3. V was trimmed by 5 bases and J by 7 bases, leaving 16 bases between them. Germline CDR1 MNHEY, CDR2 SVGEGT. The CDR3 loop is CASSRELPMNTQYF. Here the CDR3 DNA reads TGTGCCAGCAGTCGGGAGCTTCCCATGAATACGCAGTATTTT.

The chain employs TRBV7-8 and TRBJ1-5, with D uncertain. Trimming cost V 4 bases and J 0 bases, with 16 bases left between them. The CDR3 spans 17 residues. The germline V gene encodes CDR1 SGHVS and CDR2 FQNEAQ. The CDR3 here is CASSSRDLGYSNQPQHF. DNA for the CDR3: TGTGCCAGCAGCTCCCGAGATCTAGGGTATAGCAATCAGCCCCAGCATTTT.

The chain couples TRBV3-1 (or the pseudogene TRBV3-2) to TRBJ1-4, with D perhaps matching TRBD1 (5 bases). In germline, CDR1 is LGHDT, CDR2 YNNKEL (reference sequence). The CDR3 contains 15 residues. V was shortened by 1 base and J by 7 bases, with 13 bases between the two germline ends. The chain's CDR3 is CASSQVFREGEKLFF. CDR3 bases: TGTGCCAGCAGCCAAGTTTTCAGGGAGGGTGAAAAACTGTTTTTT.

Worth noting for this clone: The sample holds other DNA sequences that translate to the same CDR3. V and J are TRBV11-2 and TRBJ2-7; D unclear. Germline CDR1 is SGHAT and CDR2 is FQNNGV. The CDR3 extends over 13 amino acids. V lost 2 bases and J lost 1, with 6 bases in between. The CDR3 reads CASSLRLSYEQYF. CDR3 nucleotide sequence: TGTGCCAGCAGCTTACGGCTTTCCTACGAGCAGTACTTC.

The chain recombines TRBV5-4 with TRBJ1-3, with 8 bases lining up with TRBD1. Germline V gene lookup returns CDR1 SGHNT and CDR2 YYREEE (reference sequence). The CDR3 sequence is 14 residues long. The V and J ends lost 4 bases and 4 bases, in that order; junction bases with no gene match: 4. The chain's CDR3 is CASSRTGSGNTIYF. Written as DNA, the CDR3 is TGTGCCAGCAGCAGGACAGGGAGCGGAAACACCATATATTTT.

This chain links TRBV7-2 with TRBJ1-1; D is perhaps TRBD1 (5 bases). CDR1 is SGHTA and CDR2 is FQGNSA in the germline V gene. CDR3 length equals 17 residues. V lost 0 bases and J 1 base, leaving 15 bases between the germline ends. The CDR3, as DNA: TGTGCCAGCAGCTTAGCACGGGGGGAATCAAGGAACACTGAAGCTTTCTTT. Its translation is CASSLARGESRNTEAFF.

This chain uses TRBV7-9 with TRBJ1-2; 9 nucleotides match TRBD1. The junction had 8 bases not matched to a gene; V was cut back by 5 bases and J by 4 bases. This CDR3 is 15 amino acids long. Germline-derived CDR1 and CDR2 are SEHNR and FQNEAQ (reference sequence). DNA for the CDR3: TGTGCCAGCAGCAAAGGGACAGGGTCCCTCTATGGCTACACCTTC. The encoded protein is CASSKGTGSLYGYTF.

J is TRBJ1-5 and V is TRBV2, with 8 bases that match TRBD1. CDR3 length: 15 amino acids. With 1 base clipped from V and 6 bases from J, the junction kept 5 bases outside the gene matches. Germline CDR1 SNHLY, CDR2 FYNNEI. This CDR3 is CASSEGDRGSQPQHF. In nucleotides, the CDR3 is TGTGCCAGCAGTGAAGGTGACAGGGGAAGTCAGCCCCAGCATTTT. Using reference TRBV2 and TRBJ1-5 for the parts outside the CDR3, the full variable domain is EPEVTQTPSHQVTQMGQEVILRCVPISNHLYFYWYRQILGQKVEFLVSFYNNEISEKSEIFDDQFSVERPDGSNFTLKIRSTKLEDSAMYFCASSEGDRGSQPQHFGDGTRLSIL.

J is TRBJ2-7 and V is TRBV7-8, with D perhaps given as TRBD1 or TRBD2 (5 bases each). The CDR3 is 14 residues long. Germline CDR1 SGHVS, CDR2 FQNEAQ. The V gene lost 5 bases and the J gene lost 2 bases, with 13 bases spanning the gap. CDR3 nucleotides: TGTGCCAGCAGCCCGGGGACGTGGACCTACGAGCAGTACTTC. Protein: CASSPGTWTYEQYF.

This chain joins TRBV19 and TRBJ1-2; TRBD1 might be the D (6 bases). The ends were cut back, 5 bases at V and 7 bases at J, with 17 bases in the middle. This CDR3 is built from 14 residues. Germline V gives CDR1 LNHDA, CDR2 SQIVND (reference sequence). CDR3 residues: CASSVTGTIIGYTF. CDR3 bases: TGTGCCAGTAGTGTAACCGGGACAATTATTGGCTACACCTTC.

This rearrangement joins TRBV19 to TRBJ1-4, with unresolved D. In germline, CDR1 is LNHDA, CDR2 SQIVND (reference sequence). V was clipped by 8 bases and J by 3 bases, with 7 bases between them. The CDR3 is 12 amino acids. The CDR3, as DNA: TGTGCCAGTGCCGTAGCTAATGAAAAACTGTTTTTT. Protein sequence: CASAVANEKLFF.

The chain recombines TRBV11-2 with TRBJ2-6, with D uncertain. This CDR3 is built from 13 residues. Germline lookup yields CDR1 SGHAT and CDR2 FQNNGV. Trimming took off 4 bases at V and 9 bases at J, with 10 bases between the two ends. CDR3 nucleotides: TGTGCCAGCAGCTCTCCCTCTGGCAACGTCCTGACTTTC. It encodes CASSSPSGNVLTF. Filled out from reference TRBV11-2 and TRBJ2-6, the complete variable domain reads EAGVAQSPRYKIIEKRQSVAFWCNPISGHATLYWYQQILGQGPKLLIQFQNNGVVDDSQLPKDRFSAERLKGVDSTLKIQPAKLEDSAVYLCASSSPSGNVLTFGAGSRLTVL.

The chain recombines TRBV19 with TRBJ1-5; tentative D call: TRBD1 (5 bases). Trimming cost V 1 base and J 4 bases, with 11 bases left between them. Germline-derived CDR1 and CDR2 are LNHDA and SQIVND (reference sequence). This CDR3 contains 15 residues. Here the CDR3 DNA reads TGTGCCAGTAGTATAGGAGGGGTTGGGAATCAGCCCCAGCATTTT. It is translated as CASSIGGVGNQPQHF. The full variable domain, its missing parts supplied by reference TRBV19 and TRBJ1-5, is DGGITQSPKYLFRKEGQNVTLSCEQNLNHDAMYWYRQDPGQGLRLIYYSQIVNDFQKGDIAEGYSVSREKKESFPLTVTSAQKNPTAFYLCASSIGGVGNQPQHFGDGTRLSIL.

The chain has TRBV24-1 and TRBJ1-5; 8 bases fit TRBD1. J lost 7 bases, V lost 1 base, and 5 bases had no gene match. Germline V lookup: CDR1 KGHDR, CDR2 SFDVKD. This CDR3 has 15 amino acids. As DNA, the CDR3 is TGTGCCACCAGTGATTTATACAGGGGGAGACAGCCCCAGCATTTT. Translating it yields CATSDLYRGRQPQHF.

The chain carries TRBV6-5 and TRBJ1-4; perhaps TRBD1 as D (5 bases). V was pared by 0 bases and J by 8 bases, with 13 bases between. The CDR3 loop spans 15 amino acids. CDR1 and CDR2 from the germline V gene are MNHEY and SVGAGI. The CDR3 nucleotides read TGTGCCAGCAGTTACTCAGGGGCCCAACGAGAAAAACTGTTTTTT. Amino acids: CASSYSGAQREKLFF.

The rearrangement uses TRBV3-1 (or the pseudogene TRBV3-2) and TRBJ1-1; unclear D gene. CDR1 is LGHDT, CDR2 YNNKEL, per germline (reference sequence). This CDR3 spans 13 amino acids. The V gene lost 4 bases and the J gene lost 4 bases, with 10 bases spanning the gap. CDR3 amino acids: CASSLPPFTEAFF. In DNA, the CDR3 is TGTGCCAGCAGCCTGCCTCCCTTCACTGAAGCTTTCTTT.

The genes are TRBV3-1 (or the pseudogene TRBV3-2) and TRBJ1-4; D is undetermined. The CDR3 spans 15 residues. Per the germline V gene, CDR1 is LGHDT and CDR2 is YNNKEL (reference sequence). Trimming took 3 bases from V and 7 from J, leaving 15 bases between them. CDR3 coding DNA: TGTGCCAGCAGCCATTCGGGCGAGGGAAGTGAAAAACTGTTTTTT. Its protein product is CASSHSGEGSEKLFF.

CDR3 DNA sequence: TGTGCCAGCAGCACAACCGCGACTAGCAGCAACGAGCAGTACTTC. Translation gives CASSTTATSSNEQYF. The chain combines TRBV7-2 with TRBJ2-7; 7 bases align to TRBD2. V was pared by 5 bases and J by 5 bases, with 12 bases of the junction left unmatched. Per the germline V gene, CDR1 is SGHTA and CDR2 is FQGNSA. The CDR3 extends over 15 amino acids.

The rearrangement joins TRBV5-1 to TRBJ2-5; D remains ambiguous. CDR1 is SGHRS and CDR2 is YFSETQ in the germline V gene. This CDR3 is 13 amino acids long. Between the trimmed V and J ends, which lost 4 bases and 2 bases, there was a span of 9 bases. CDR3 DNA sequence: TGCGCCAGCAGCCCTTCAAGGCAAGAGACCCAGTACTTC. Protein: CASSPSRQETQYF. Combining the CDR3 with reference TRBV5-1 and TRBJ2-5 gives the whole variable domain KAGVTQTPRYLIKTRGQQVTLSCSPISGHRSVSWYQQTPGQGLQFLFEYFSETQRNKGNFPGRFSGRQFSNSRSEMNVSTLELGDSALYLCASSPSRQETQYFGPGTRLLVL.

This rearrangement joins TRBV3-1 (or the pseudogene TRBV3-2) to TRBJ2-7; 9 nucleotides match TRBD2. Trimming took 3 bases from V and 0 from J; bases not matched to a gene: 3. CDR3 length equals 15 residues. The V gene's germline CDR1 is LGHDT and CDR2 YNNKEL (reference sequence). Written as DNA, the CDR3 is TGTGCCAGCAGCCACGGACTAGCGCCCTCCTACGAGCAGTACTTC. It codes for CASSHGLAPSYEQYF.

This clone was recorded a few times. The J gene is TRBJ1-5, the V gene TRBV4-1; D is ambiguous. Per germline, CDR1 MGHRA and CDR2 YSYEKL. The V and J ends lost 3 bases and 1 base respectively, with 13 bases between them. The CDR3 is 16 residues long. The CDR3 DNA sequence: TGCGCCAGCAGCCAGTCTGGGTTGGGGAGCAATCAGCCCCAGCATTTT. As protein: CASSQSGLGSNQPQHF.

The chain links TRBV11-3 to TRBJ2-1; TRBD2 matches at 13 bases. Per the germline V gene, CDR1 is SGHNT and CDR2 is YENEEA. The CDR3 spans 17 residues. The J segment lost 3 bases and the V segment lost 0 bases, leaving 2 bases of the junction unmatched. The CDR3 here is CASSLELAGGHYNEQFF. CDR3 bases: TGTGCCAGCAGCTTAGAACTAGCGGGGGGGCACTACAATGAGCAGTTCTTC.

The rearrangement uses TRBV19 and TRBJ1-4, with 12 bases matching TRBD1. The CDR3 runs 15 residues. The V and J ends lost 4 bases and 8 bases, in that order; junction bases with no gene match: 5. CDR1 is LNHDA and CDR2 is SQIVND in the germline V gene (reference sequence). The CDR3 DNA reads as TGTGCCAGTAGTAACCGGGACAGGGGGCGAGAAAAACTGTTTTTT. This encodes CASSNRDRGREKLFF.

V usage is TRBV12-3 or TRBV12-4 and J usage is TRBJ2-1; D unresolved. The CDR3 is 12 residues long. V was cut by 5 bases and J by 10 bases, with 12 bases left in between. CDR3 DNA: TGTGCCAGCAGTCCTCCGGGTAGAGAGCAGTTCTTC. Amino acids: CASSPPGREQFF.

For this clone: At one end, the junction sequence differs from germline, possibly due to a read error. This rearrangement joins TRBV2 to TRBJ2-5, with D perhaps TRBD1 (7 bases). CDR3 length: 15 amino acids. The germline V gene has CDR1 SNHLY and CDR2 FYNNEI. CDR3 nucleotide sequence: TGTGCCAGCAGTGAATTGGGGACAGCGGCGGGATCGAGAGACTTC. The encoded protein is CASSELGTAAGSRDF.

This clone was detected only once. The V gene is TRBV3-1 (or the pseudogene TRBV3-2), the J gene TRBJ1-1; no reliable D call. The CDR3 spans 14 residues. V was cut by 1 base and J by 5 bases, with 11 bases left in between. The V gene's germline CDR1 is LGHDT and CDR2 YNNKEL (reference sequence). CDR3 bases: TGTGCCAGCAGCCAAGGTAGGGCAGGTACTGAAGCTTTCTTT. Translating it yields CASSQGRAGTEAFF.

Concerning this clone itself: Other DNA sequences in this sample translate to the same CDR3. The chain joins TRBV4-3 to TRBJ1-2; D gene uncertain. This CDR3 contains 13 residues. V lost 0 bases and J 4 bases, leaving 6 bases between the germline ends. Germline CDR1 is LGHNA and CDR2 is YSLEER. The CDR3 bases are TGCGCCAGCAGCCAAGATCTTGGCTATGGCTACACCTTC. Its protein is CASSQDLGYGYTF.

This clone is a singleton in its sample. The rearrangement links TRBV5-4 to TRBJ1-2; possible D gene TRBD1, 6 bases. V lost 4 bases and J lost 3, with 16 bases in between. In germline, CDR1 is SGHNT, CDR2 YYREEE (reference sequence). The CDR3 extends over 15 amino acids. CDR3 sequence reads: CASSKGVGGDYGYTF. The CDR3 region has the DNA TGTGCCAGCAGCAAAGGGGTCGGGGGCGACTATGGCTACACCTTC.